The 8 T cell receptor beta chains below all came from one sample that was sequenced in a study of blood T cell repertoires in COVID-19 (dated by TCRdb to about 2020). Library construction relied on the immunoSEQ multiplex PCR assay. TCRdb carries this immuneACCESS record with in-frame sequences only. Its versions omit some clonotypes, under half of them owing to an unresolved V gene in the studies checked, with the rest unexplained. Here the sample has about 170,000 clones; around four fifths occur a single time. More than 12% of the sample belongs to the ten largest clones. The sequencing input was peripheral blood. The receptors here all came from an older woman with COVID-19, enrolled during active disease.

The chain is built from TRBV4-1 and TRBJ2-2; 8 bases are a match to TRBD2. The CDR3 sequence is 17 residues long. CDR1 is MGHRA, CDR2 YSYEKL, per germline. The V segment lost 0 bases and the J segment 3 bases; nucleotides outside the gene matches: 6. As DNA, the CDR3 is TGCGCCAGCAGCCAAGAACGCGCGGGAGGTCACACCGGGGAGCTGTTTTTT. This sequence encodes CASSQERAGGHTGELFF.

This clone was recorded once. V usage is TRBV5-1 and J usage is TRBJ2-1, with TRBD1 matching 9 bases. V gave up 4 bases and J gave up 13 bases; unmatched junction bases: 24. CDR1 and CDR2 (germline): SGHRS, YFSETQ. This CDR3 is built from 18 residues. Written as DNA, the CDR3 is TGCGCCAGCAGCCTGGAGACTGGACAGGGGCGTCAATATAACCGCCAGTTCTTC. This sequence encodes CASSLETGQGRQYNRQFF.

CDR3 sequence (DNA): TGTGCCAGCAGTTCCAGCGGGAATAGTGAGCAGTACTTC. It specifies CASSSSGNSEQYF. The V gene is TRBV27, the J gene TRBJ2-7, with TRBD2 matching over 7 bases. The CDR3 consists of 13 residues. Germline V gene sequence: CDR1 MNHEY, CDR2 SMNVEV (reference sequence). The V segment lost 4 bases and the J segment 7 bases; nucleotides outside the gene matches: 7.

The chain has TRBV11-3 and TRBJ2-5, with 8 bases matching TRBD2. The CDR3 is 13 residues long. The germline V gene encodes CDR1 SGHNT and CDR2 YENEEA. V trimming: 5 bases; J trimming: 7 bases; junction bases outside the gene matches: 6. The CDR3: CASSPAGAGTQYF. The CDR3 DNA reads TGTGCCAGCAGCCCAGCGGGGGCCGGGACCCAGTACTTC.

CDR3 DNA sequence: TGTGCCAGCAGCTTGACTTCCACAGATACGCAGTATTTT. Protein: CASSLTSTDTQYF. The rearrangement uses TRBV5-6 and TRBJ2-3; no clear D gene. V lost 1 base to trimming and J lost 2 bases, with 5 bases between them. The CDR3 sequence is 13 residues long. Per germline, CDR1 SGHDT and CDR2 YYEEEE.

The rearrangement joins TRBV2 to TRBJ2-2; the D gene is possibly TRBD1 (5 bases). CDR3 size: 15 residues. V was trimmed by 6 bases and J by 4 bases, leaving 15 bases between them. The germline CDR1 and CDR2 sequences are SNHLY and FYNNEI. CDR3 nucleotide sequence: TGTGCCAGCAGAGAACAGGTGCCTACCACCGGGGAGCTGTTTTTT. Its protein is CASREQVPTTGELFF.

The rearrangement uses TRBV3-1 (or the pseudogene TRBV3-2) and TRBJ1-1, with D possibly being TRBD1 (6 bases). This CDR3 has 15 amino acids. Germline CDR1 reads LGHDT; CDR2 reads YNNKEL (reference sequence). V shed 4 bases and J shed 4 bases, with 16 bases lying between them. The CDR3 sequence: CASSRGTLGATEAFF. The CDR3 nucleotides are TGTGCCAGCAGCCGAGGGACACTGGGGGCCACTGAAGCTTTCTTT.

The chain joins TRBV28 to TRBJ1-6, with D possibly matching TRBD1 (5 bases). The V end was cut by 10 bases, the J end by 4 bases, with 14 bases between. There are 14 residues in the CDR3. Germline CDR1 is MDHEN and CDR2 is SYDVKM. In nucleotides, the CDR3 is TGTGCCACTAAATCTCAGGGATATAATTCACCCCTCCACTTT. Translation gives CATKSQGYNSPLHF.